This is a list of T cell receptor beta chains from one sample in a study of shared clonotypes between healthy human individuals. Clones were sequenced by immunoSEQ multiplex PCR, and TCRdb holds only the in-frame ones, with some missing. Of roughly 1,500,000 clones in the sample, 95% to 99% were seen once. The sequenced sample was naive CD4+ T cells sorted from blood. Every receptor here comes from a man under 40 in good health. Both conserved end residues are part of each CDR3. A D gene is named only where the DNA matches it firmly. Not all rows give a size; the values are once, few, many and, for expanded clones, a class.

TRBV7-3,TRBD2,NA,TRBJ2-1,CASPRAYGAGGLYNEQFF,TGTGCCAGTCCAAGAGCGTACGGGGCGGGAGGCCTCTACAATGAGCAGTTCTTC
TRBV14,TRBD1,NA,TRBJ1-1,CASSRELDRATEAFF,TGTGCCAGCAGCCGGGAATTAGACAGGGCTACTGAAGCTTTCTTT
TRBV25-1,TRBD2,once,TRBJ2-2,CASRASGIKLTGELFF,TGTGCCAGTCGGGCTAGCGGGATAAAGCTCACCGGGGAGCTGTTTTTT
TRBV4-1,NA,NA,TRBJ2-3,CASSQRGALPDTQYF,TGCGCCAGCAGCCAAAGGGGGGCGCTCCCAGATACGCAGTATTTT
TRBV27,TRBD1,NA,TRBJ2-7,CASSLYGTAYPEQYF,TGTGCCAGCAGTTTATATGGGACAGCCTATCCGGAGCAGTACTTC
TRBV5-6,TRBD2,NA,TRBJ2-3,CASSIRTSGSDTQYF,TGTGCCAGCAGCATACGGACTAGCGGCTCAGATACGCAGTATTTT
TRBV7-9,TRBD2,NA,TRBJ2-3,CASSTGLAGSTDTQYF,TGTGCCAGCAGCACAGGACTAGCGGGAAGCACAGATACGCAGTATTTT
TRBV9,NA,NA,TRBJ2-1,CASSVGPRPYNEQFF,TGTGCCAGCAGCGTAGGGCCCAGACCCTACAATGAGCAGTTCTTC
TRBV6-1,NA,NA,TRBJ2-2,CASSVVGSSDTGELFF,TGTGCCAGCAGTGTGGTCGGGAGTTCAGACACCGGGGAGCTGTTTTTT
TRBV7-2,TRBD2,NA,TRBJ2-7,CASSSRGGWPSGSYEQYF,TGTGCCAGCAGCTCCCGGGGGGGGTGGCCTAGCGGATCCTACGAGCAGTACTTC
TRBV10-1,NA,NA,TRBJ2-3,CASSEQAADTQYF,TGCGCCAGCAGTGAGCAAGCGGCAGATACGCAGTATTTT
TRBV19,NA,NA,TRBJ1-3,CASRQEAGTGNTIYF,TGTGCCAGTCGCCAGGAGGCAGGGACCGGAAACACCATATATTTT
TRBV7-9,NA,NA,TRBJ1-2,CASSPVRLGYTF,TGTGCCAGCAGCCCGGTTCGTTTGGGCTACACCTTC
TRBV28,TRBD1,NA,TRBJ1-1,CASSFPDRVGYTEAFF,TGTGCCAGCAGTTTTCCAGACAGGGTGGGGTACACTGAAGCTTTCTTT
TRBV7-8,NA,NA,TRBJ2-3,CASRKRTEVWDTQYF,TGTGCCAGCAGGAAAAGGACAGAGGTTTGGGATACGCAGTATTTT
TRBV28,NA,NA,TRBJ1-2,CASRAPGFPYGYTF,TGTGCCAGCAGAGCACCGGGGTTTCCCTATGGCTACACCTTC
TRBV15,TRBD1,NA,TRBJ1-4,CATSRDRGRTTNEKLFF,TGTGCCACCAGCAGGGACAGGGGGCGAACAACTAATGAAAAACTGTTTTTT
TRBV6-1,NA,NA,TRBJ1-5,CASSEALLLGVPQHF,TGTGCCAGCAGTGAAGCGCTTCTGCTAGGGGTGCCCCAGCATTTT
TRBV6-4,NA,NA,TRBJ2-1,CASSDERPQIKRFF,TGTGCCAGCAGTGACGAGCGCCCACAAATAAAGAGGTTCTTC
TRBV19,TRBD1,NA,TRBJ2-2,CASNLQGLQNTGELFF,TGTGCCAGTAACCTACAGGGGCTACAGAACACCGGGGAGCTGTTTTTT